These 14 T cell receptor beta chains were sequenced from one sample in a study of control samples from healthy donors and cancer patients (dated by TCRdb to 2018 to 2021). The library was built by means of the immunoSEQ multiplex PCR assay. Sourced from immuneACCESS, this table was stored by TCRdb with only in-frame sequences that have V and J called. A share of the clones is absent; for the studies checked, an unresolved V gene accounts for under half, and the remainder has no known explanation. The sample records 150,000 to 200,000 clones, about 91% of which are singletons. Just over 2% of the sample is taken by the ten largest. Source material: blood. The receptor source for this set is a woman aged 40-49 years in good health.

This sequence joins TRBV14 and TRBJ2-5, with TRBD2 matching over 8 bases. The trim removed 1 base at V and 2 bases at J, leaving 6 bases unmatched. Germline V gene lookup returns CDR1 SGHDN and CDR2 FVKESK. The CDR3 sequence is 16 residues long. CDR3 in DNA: TGTGCCAGCAGCCAAGGAGAGCGGGGGCCGCAAGAGACCCAGTACTTC. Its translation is CASSQGERGPQETQYF. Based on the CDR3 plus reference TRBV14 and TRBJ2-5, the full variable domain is EAGVTQFPSHSVIEKGQTVTLRCDPISGHDNLYWYRRVMGKEIKFLLHFVKESKQDESGMPNNRFLAERTGGTYSTLKVQPAELEDSGVYFCASSQGERGPQETQYFGPGTRLLVL.

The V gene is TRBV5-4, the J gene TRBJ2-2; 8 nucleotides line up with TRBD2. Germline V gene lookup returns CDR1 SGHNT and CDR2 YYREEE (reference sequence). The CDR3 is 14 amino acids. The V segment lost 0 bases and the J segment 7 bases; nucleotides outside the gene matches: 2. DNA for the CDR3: TGTGCCAGCAGCTTGGGACTAGCGATCGGGGAGCTGTTTTTT. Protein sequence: CASSLGLAIGELFF.

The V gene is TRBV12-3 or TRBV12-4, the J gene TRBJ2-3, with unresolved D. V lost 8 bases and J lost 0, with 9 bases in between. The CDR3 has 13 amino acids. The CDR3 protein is CASGTTSTDTQYF. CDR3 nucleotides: TGTGCCAGCGGTACGACTAGCACAGATACGCAGTATTTT.

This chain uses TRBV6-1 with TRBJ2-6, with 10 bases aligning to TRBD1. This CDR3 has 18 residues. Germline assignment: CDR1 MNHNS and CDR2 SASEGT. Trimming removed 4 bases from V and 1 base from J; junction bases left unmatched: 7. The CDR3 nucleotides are TGTGCCAGCAGTGTCCCCCGGACAGGGGGTTCTGGGGCCAACGTCCTGACTTTC. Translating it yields CASSVPRTGGSGANVLTF.

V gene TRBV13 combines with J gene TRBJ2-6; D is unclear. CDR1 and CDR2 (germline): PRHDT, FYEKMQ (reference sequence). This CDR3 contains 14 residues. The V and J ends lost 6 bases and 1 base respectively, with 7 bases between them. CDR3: CASRSPSGANVLTF. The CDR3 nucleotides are TGTGCCAGCAGGTCTCCTTCTGGGGCCAACGTCCTGACTTTC.

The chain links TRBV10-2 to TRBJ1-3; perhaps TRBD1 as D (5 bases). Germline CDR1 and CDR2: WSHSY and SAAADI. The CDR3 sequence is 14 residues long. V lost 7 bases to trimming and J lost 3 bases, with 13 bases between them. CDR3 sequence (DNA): TGCGCCAGCACCAATAGCAGGGTTGGAAACACCATATATTTT. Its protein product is CASTNSRVGNTIYF.

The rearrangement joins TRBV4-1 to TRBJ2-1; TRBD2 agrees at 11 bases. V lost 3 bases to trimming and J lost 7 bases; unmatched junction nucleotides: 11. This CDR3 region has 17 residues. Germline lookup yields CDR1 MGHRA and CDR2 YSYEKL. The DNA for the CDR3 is TGCGCCAGCAGCCAGGGGTTTCTAGCGGGGGGCCGGAATGAGCAGTTCTTC. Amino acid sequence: CASSQGFLAGGRNEQFF.

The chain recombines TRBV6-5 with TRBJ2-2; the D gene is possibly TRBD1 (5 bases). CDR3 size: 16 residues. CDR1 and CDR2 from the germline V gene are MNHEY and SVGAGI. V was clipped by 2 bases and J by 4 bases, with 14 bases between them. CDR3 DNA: TGTGCCAGCAGTTACAAGGGGCAGTATTCCACCGGGGAGCTGTTTTTT. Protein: CASSYKGQYSTGELFF.

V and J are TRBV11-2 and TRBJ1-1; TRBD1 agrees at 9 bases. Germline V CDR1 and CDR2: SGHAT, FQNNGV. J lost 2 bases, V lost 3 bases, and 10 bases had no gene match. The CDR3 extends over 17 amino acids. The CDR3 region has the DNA TGTGCCAGCAGCTTTACTGTCGGGACAGGGACAAACACTGAAGCTTTCTTT. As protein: CASSFTVGTGTNTEAFF.

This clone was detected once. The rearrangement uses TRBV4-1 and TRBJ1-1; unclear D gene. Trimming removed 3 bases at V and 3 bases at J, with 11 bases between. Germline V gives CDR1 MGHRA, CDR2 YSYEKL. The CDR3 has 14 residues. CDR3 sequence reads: CASSHLDADTEAFF. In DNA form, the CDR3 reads TGCGCCAGCAGCCATCTGGATGCGGACACTGAAGCTTTCTTT.

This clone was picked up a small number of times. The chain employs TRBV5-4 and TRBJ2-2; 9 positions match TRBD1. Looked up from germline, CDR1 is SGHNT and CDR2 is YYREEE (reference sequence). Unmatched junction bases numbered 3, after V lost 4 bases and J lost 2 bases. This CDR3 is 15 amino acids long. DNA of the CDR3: TGTGCCAGCAGCGGCACAGGGGGCAACACCGGGGAGCTGTTTTTT. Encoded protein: CASSGTGGNTGELFF.

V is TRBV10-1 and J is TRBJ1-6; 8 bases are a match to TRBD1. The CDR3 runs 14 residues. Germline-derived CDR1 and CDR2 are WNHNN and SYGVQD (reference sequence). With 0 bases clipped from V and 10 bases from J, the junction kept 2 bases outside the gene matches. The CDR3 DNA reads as TGCGCCAGCAGTGAGTCACCAGGGGGCTCACCCCTCCACTTT. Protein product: CASSESPGGSPLHF.

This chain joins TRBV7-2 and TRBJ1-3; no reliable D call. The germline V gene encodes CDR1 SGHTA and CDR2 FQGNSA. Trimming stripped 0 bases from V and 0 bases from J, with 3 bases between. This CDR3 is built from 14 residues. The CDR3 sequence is CASSLAFSGNTIYF. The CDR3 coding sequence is TGTGCCAGCAGCTTAGCGTTCTCTGGAAACACCATATATTTT.

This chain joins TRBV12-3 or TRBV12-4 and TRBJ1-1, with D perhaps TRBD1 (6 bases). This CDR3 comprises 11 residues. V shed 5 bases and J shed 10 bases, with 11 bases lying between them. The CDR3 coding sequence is TGTGCCAGCAGTCTCGGACAGCGAGCTTTCTTT. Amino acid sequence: CASSLGQRAFF.